This T cell receptor beta chain was sequenced in a study of T cell changes during pregnancy in multiple sclerosis. The V gene's germline CDR1 is SEHNR and CDR2 FQNEAQ (reference sequence). V dropped 4 bases and J dropped 2 bases, with 14 bases sitting between them. The CDR3 contains 15 residues. Data came from immunoSEQ multiplex PCR; TCRdb stores just in-frame clones and leaves some out. Of around 60,000 clones in the sample, 92% were seen once. V usage is TRBV7-9 and J usage is TRBJ1-1; D gene unclear. The sequencing here drew on peripheral blood, taken in the second trimester of pregnancy. The source of this sequence is a female donor in good health, enrolled as a control in a pregnancy study. The CDR3 region is CASSSTRGSNTEAFF. In DNA form, the CDR3 reads TGTGCCAGCAGCTCAACAAGAGGTTCTAACACTGAAGCTTTCTTT.